This T cell receptor (beta chain) was recorded in a study of cytomegalovirus exposure and HLA in healthy donors. There are 14 residues in the CDR3. Germline V CDR1 and CDR2: SGHRS, YFSETQ. Between the trimmed V and J ends, which lost 2 bases and 3 bases, there was a span of 9 bases. PCR employed 60 Vbeta and 13 Jbeta primers. Clones were sequenced by immunoSEQ multiplex PCR, and TCRdb holds only the in-frame ones, with some missing. This sample contains about 33,000 clones. V gene TRBV5-1 combines with J gene TRBJ1-5; D possibly corresponds to TRBD1 (5 bases). Material for sequencing was PBMCs. The receptor was isolated from a middle-aged man in good health and CMV-seronegative. The CDR3 region is CASSFGGFNQPQHF. The DNA of the CDR3 is TGCGCCAGCAGCTTTGGGGGGTTCAATCAGCCCCAGCATTTT.